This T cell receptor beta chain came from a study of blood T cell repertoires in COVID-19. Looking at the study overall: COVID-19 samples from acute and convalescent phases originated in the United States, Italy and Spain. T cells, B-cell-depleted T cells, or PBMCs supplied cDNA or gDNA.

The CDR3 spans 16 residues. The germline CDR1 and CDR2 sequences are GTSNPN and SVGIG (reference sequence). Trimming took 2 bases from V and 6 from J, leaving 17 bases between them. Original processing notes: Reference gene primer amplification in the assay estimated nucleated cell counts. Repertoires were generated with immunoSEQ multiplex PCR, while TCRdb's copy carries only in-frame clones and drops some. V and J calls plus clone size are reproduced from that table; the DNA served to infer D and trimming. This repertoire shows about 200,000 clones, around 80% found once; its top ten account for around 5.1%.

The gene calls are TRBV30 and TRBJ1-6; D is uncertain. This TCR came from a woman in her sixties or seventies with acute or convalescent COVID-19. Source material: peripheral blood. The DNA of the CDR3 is TGTGCCTGGAGTTTCGCAGGCCCCCGGATTAATTCACCCCTCCACTTT. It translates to CAWSFAGPRINSPLHF.